The T cell receptor (beta chain) under discussion was sequenced for a study of OX40 agonist ivuxolimab in advanced cancers. Study-wide background: The group had a mean age of 60 years, ranged from roughly 23 to 79, and was 82.7% male. Findings of the study overall: Some nonresponders additionally presented with little normalized T-cell clonal expansion.

Repertoires were generated with immunoSEQ multiplex PCR, while TCRdb's copy carries only in-frame clones and drops some. The data show around 60,000 clones, around 90% seen once. Autoimmune disease history or systemic immunosuppression led to patient exclusion. Note on this clone: Antigen specificity is unknown.

The receptor's source is an adult with an advanced solid tumor such as melanoma, head and neck, liver or kidney cancer. This sample comprised CD4+ or CD8+ T cells sorted from blood, obtained in a trial of the OX40 agonist ivuxolimab.

This CDR3 is CASSPTPGLAGGTGTDTQYF. CDR3 DNA sequence: TGTGCCAGCAGCCCAACCCCGGGACTAGCGGGGGGGACCGGGACAGATACGCAGTATTTT. The chain employs TRBV4-2 and TRBJ2-3; 16 positions match TRBD2. The CDR3 contains 20 residues. CDR1 LGHNA and CDR2 YNFKEQ come from the germline V gene. J gave up 3 bases and V 4 bases, and 13 bases lay outside the gene matches.